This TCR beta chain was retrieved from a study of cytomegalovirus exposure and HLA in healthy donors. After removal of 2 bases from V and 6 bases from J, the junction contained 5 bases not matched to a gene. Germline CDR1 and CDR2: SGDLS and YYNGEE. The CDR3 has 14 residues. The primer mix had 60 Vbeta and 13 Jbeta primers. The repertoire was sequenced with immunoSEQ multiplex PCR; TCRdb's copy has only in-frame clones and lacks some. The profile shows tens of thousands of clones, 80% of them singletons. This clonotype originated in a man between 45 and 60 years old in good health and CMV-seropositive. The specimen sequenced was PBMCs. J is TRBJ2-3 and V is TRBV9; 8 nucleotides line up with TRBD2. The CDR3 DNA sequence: TGTGCCAGCAGCGTGGGGACTAGTTCGGATACGCAGTATTTT. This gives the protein CASSVGTSSDTQYF. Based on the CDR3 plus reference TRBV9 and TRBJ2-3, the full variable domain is DSGVTQTPKHLITATGQRVTLRCSPRSGDLSVYWYQQSLDQGLQFLIQYYNGEERAKGNILERFSAQQFPDLHSELNLSSLELGDSALYFCASSVGTSSDTQYFGPGTRLTVL.